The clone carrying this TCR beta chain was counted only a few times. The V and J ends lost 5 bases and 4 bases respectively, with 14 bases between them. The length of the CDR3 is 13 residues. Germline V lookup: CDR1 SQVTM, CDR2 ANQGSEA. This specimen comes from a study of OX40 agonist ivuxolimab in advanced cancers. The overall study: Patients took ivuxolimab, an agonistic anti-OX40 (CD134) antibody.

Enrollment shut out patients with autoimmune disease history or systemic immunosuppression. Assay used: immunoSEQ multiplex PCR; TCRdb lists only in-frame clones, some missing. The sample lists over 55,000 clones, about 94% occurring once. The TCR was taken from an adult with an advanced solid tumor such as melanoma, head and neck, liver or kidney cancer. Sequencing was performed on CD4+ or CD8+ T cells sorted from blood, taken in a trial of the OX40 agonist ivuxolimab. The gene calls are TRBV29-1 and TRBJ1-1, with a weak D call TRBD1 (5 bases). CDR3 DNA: TGCAGCGTTTTTGGGGCGGGGTCCACTGAAGCTTTCTTT. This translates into CSVFGAGSTEAFF. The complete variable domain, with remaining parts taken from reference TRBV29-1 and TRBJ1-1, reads SAVISQKPSRDICQRGTSLTIQCQVDSQVTMMFWYRQQPGQSLTLIATANQGSEATYESGFVIDKFPISRPNLTFSTLTVSNMSPEDSSIYLCSVFGAGSTEAFFGQGTRLTVV.